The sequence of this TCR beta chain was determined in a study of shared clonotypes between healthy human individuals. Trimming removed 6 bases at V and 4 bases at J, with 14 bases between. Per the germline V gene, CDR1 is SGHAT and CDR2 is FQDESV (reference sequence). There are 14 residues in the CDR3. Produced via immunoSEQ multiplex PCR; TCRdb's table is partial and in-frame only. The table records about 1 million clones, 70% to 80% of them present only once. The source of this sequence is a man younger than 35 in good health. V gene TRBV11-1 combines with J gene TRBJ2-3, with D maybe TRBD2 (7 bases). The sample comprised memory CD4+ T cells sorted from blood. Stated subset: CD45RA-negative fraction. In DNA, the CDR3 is TGTGCCAGCAGTTCTCGGGGGGCGGCAGATACGCAGTATTTT. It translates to CASSSRGAADTQYF.